The entry that follows covers one TCR beta chain sequence. This sample is drawn from a study of patients and donors after allogeneic stem cell transplantation. Via MiXCR, TCRdb re-called the RT-PCR reads, giving one row per CDR3 protein. The sample lists some 150,000 distinct CDR3 sequences, over 35% occurring once. Germline trimming cut 0 bases from V and 7 bases from J; bases unmatched to any gene: 4. The CDR3 sequence is 15 residues long. CDR1 and CDR2 from the germline V gene are SGHDT and YYEEEE. This chain links TRBV5-6 with TRBJ1-6, with 7 bases lining up with TRBD1. The sample comprised blood, either unsorted or a sorted T cell fraction (not recorded which). This receptor was obtained from a human donor who was either an allogeneic HSCT recipient or a stem cell or donor lymphocyte infusion donor (not recorded which). It is not recorded whose cells these are; they may come from a transplant donor. CDR3 in amino acids: CASSLGTGSNSPLHF. As DNA, the CDR3 is TGTGCCAGCAGCTTGGGGACAGGCTCAAATTCACCCCTCCACTTT. The whole variable domain, filled in from reference TRBV5-6 and TRBJ1-6, reads DAGVTQSPTHLIKTRGQQVTLRCSPKSGHDTVSWYQQALGQGPQFIFQYYEEEERQRGNFPDRFSGHQFPNYSSELNVNALLLGDSALYLCASSLGTGSNSPLHFGNGTRLTVT.